This TCR beta chain is from a study of post-analysis software for immune sequencing data. The CDR3 runs to 12 residues. The V gene's germline CDR1 is SGHDT and CDR2 YYEEEE. V lost 3 bases and J 6 bases, leaving 7 bases between the germline ends. Whole-study findings and limits: A handful of TRBV segments occurring more often in patients than controls included TRBV5-6, TRBV5-1 and TRBV20-1.

The library was made from cDNA and included unique molecular identifiers. Yield was 500,000 to 600,000 cDNA molecules from roughly 0.93 to 9.6 million T cells. TCRdb re-analysed the PCR reads in MiXCR, keeping a single row per CDR3 protein. The sample lists about 770,000 distinct CDR3 sequences; under 60% were seen once. Concerning this clonotype: Its target is not known.

The sequence was obtained from a girl aged 10-17 years with multiple sclerosis. The sample comprised blood. J is TRBJ2-1 and V is TRBV5-6; D not resolved. The CDR3: CASSWSLNEQFF. DNA of the CDR3: TGTGCCAGCAGCTGGAGCCTCAATGAGCAGTTCTTC.